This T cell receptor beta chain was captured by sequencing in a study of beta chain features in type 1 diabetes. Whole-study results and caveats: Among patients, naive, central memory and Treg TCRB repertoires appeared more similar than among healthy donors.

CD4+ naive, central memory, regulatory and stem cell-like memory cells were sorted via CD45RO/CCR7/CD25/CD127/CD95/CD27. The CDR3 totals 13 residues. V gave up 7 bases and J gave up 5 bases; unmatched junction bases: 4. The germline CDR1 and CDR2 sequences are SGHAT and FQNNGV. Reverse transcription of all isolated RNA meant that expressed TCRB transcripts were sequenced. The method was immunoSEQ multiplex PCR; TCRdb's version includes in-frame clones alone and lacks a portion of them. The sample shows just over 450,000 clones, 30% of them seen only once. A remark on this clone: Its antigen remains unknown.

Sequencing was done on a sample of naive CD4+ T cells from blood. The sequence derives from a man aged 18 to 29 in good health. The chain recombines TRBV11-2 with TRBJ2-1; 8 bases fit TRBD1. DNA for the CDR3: TGTGCCAGCACCCGGACAGGGAACAATGAGCAGTTCTTC. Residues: CASTRTGNNEQFF. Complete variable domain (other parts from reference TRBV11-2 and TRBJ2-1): EAGVAQSPRYKIIEKRQSVAFWCNPISGHATLYWYQQILGQGPKLLIQFQNNGVVDDSQLPKDRFSAERLKGVDSTLKIQPAKLEDSAVYLCASTRTGNNEQFFGPGTRLTVL.